This TCR beta chain was sequenced in a study of cytomegalovirus exposure and HLA in healthy donors. General study points: Specificity of a few CMV-associated chains for CMV antigens was verified in vitro.

Germline V gene sequence: CDR1 GTSNPN, CDR2 SVGIG (reference sequence). This CDR3 contains 17 residues. Losses at the gene ends were 1 base for V and 8 bases for J; bases not matched to a gene: 13. A remark on this clone: Its specificity is unknown.

Donors showed nominal health when sampled, although they likely had unrecorded immune exposures. PCR involved 60 Vbeta and 13 Jbeta primers. The data were produced by immunoSEQ multiplex PCR, yet TCRdb's version contains in-frame clones alone and is incomplete. There are 60,000 to 80,000 clones in the sample, with roughly 0.8% held by the top ten. The gene calls are TRBV30 and TRBJ1-4, with TRBD1 matching 10 bases. This TCR was sampled from a boy aged 5-17 years in good health and CMV-seronegative. Sequencing used PBMCs. CDR3 loop: CAWSGYVPGQGKEKLFF. The CDR3, as DNA: TGTGCCTGGAGTGGATATGTTCCGGGACAGGGGAAAGAAAAACTGTTTTTT.